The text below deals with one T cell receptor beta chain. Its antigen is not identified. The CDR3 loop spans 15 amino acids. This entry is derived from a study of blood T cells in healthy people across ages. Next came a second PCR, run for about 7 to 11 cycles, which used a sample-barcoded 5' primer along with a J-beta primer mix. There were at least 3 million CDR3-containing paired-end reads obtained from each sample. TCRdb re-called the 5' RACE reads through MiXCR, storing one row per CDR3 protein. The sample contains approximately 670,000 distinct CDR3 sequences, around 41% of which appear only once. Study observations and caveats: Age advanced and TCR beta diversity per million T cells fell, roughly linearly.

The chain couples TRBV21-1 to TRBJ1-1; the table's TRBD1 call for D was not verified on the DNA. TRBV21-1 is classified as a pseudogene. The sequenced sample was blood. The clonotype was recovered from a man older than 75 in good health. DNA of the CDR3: TGTGCCAGCAGCAAAGGCGCGGGCAGGGACACTGAAGCTTTCTTT. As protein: CASSKGAGRDTEAFF.